This entry lists 32 T cell receptor beta chains sequenced from one sample in a study of T cell changes during pregnancy in multiple sclerosis. Sequenced by immunoSEQ multiplex PCR; TCRdb stores in-frame clones only, minus some. The profile shows 41,000 or so clones, roughly nine tenths of them singletons. The sequences come from CD8+ T cells from peripheral blood mononuclear cells, collected in the third trimester of pregnancy. These TCRs come from a female donor with multiple sclerosis, enrolled in a pregnancy study.

The V and J genes are TRBV7-3 and TRBJ2-2; maybe TRBD1 (6 bases). This CDR3 has 14 amino acids. Germline CDR1 is SGHTA and CDR2 is FQGTGA. Trimming pared 5 bases from V and 6 bases from J, leaving 13 bases between. As DNA, the CDR3 is TGTGCCAGCAGCCCATCAGGGGTGGCCGGGGAGCTGTTTTTT. Translating gives CASSPSGVAGELFF.

The chain uses TRBV19 and TRBJ1-1; unclear D gene. The germline CDR1 and CDR2 sequences are LNHDA and SQIVND (reference sequence). This CDR3 comprises 13 residues. With 2 bases removed from V and 4 bases from J, the gap between germline ends came to 8 bases. DNA of the CDR3: TGTGCCAGTAGTATAATGCGGGGCACTGAAGCTTTCTTT. Amino acids: CASSIMRGTEAFF.

This chain joins TRBV30 and TRBJ2-7; D not resolved. The CDR3 is 11 residues long. CDR1 and CDR2 from the germline V gene are GTSNPN and SVGIG (reference sequence). Trimming took 4 bases from V and 3 from J, leaving 7 bases between them. The CDR3 sequence: CAWNYDYEQYF. The CDR3, as DNA: TGTGCCTGGAACTACGACTACGAGCAGTACTTC.

V gene TRBV7-9 combines with J gene TRBJ2-5; no reliable D call. The ends were cut back, 4 bases at V and 2 bases at J, with 11 bases in the middle. This CDR3 has 14 amino acids. In germline, CDR1 is SEHNR, CDR2 FQNEAQ (reference sequence). Written as DNA, the CDR3 is TGTGCCAGCAGCTCCCCGCGGAGTCAAGAGACCCAGTACTTC. Translation: CASSSPRSQETQYF.

The J gene is TRBJ2-1, the V gene TRBV6-5; 9 bases fit TRBD1. This CDR3 has 15 amino acids. In germline, CDR1 is MNHEY, CDR2 SVGAGI. V was clipped by 6 bases and J by 5 bases; unmatched bases: 8. The CDR3 region has the DNA TGTGCCAGCAGACCTCGACAGGGGGGGGACAATGAGCAGTTCTTC. Protein sequence: CASRPRQGGDNEQFF.

V usage is TRBV7-2 and J usage is TRBJ1-1, with D tentatively TRBD1 (6 bases). The V and J ends lost 6 bases and 4 bases respectively, with 21 bases between them. The length of the CDR3 is 16 residues. The germline gives CDR1 SGHTA, CDR2 FQGNSA. The CDR3 loop reads CASSLYRQEVATEAFF. In DNA form, the CDR3 reads TGTGCCAGCAGTCTTTATAGACAGGAAGTTGCCACTGAAGCTTTCTTT.

The J gene is TRBJ2-5, the V gene TRBV9; tentative D call: TRBD2 (5 bases). The CDR3 is made up of 16 amino acids. Looked up from germline, CDR1 is SGDLS and CDR2 is YYNGEE. Trimming pared 0 bases from V and 5 bases from J, leaving 17 bases between. CDR3 amino acids: CASSVAVLEDRETQYF. Written as DNA, the CDR3 is TGTGCCAGCAGCGTAGCTGTGTTGGAGGATCGGGAGACCCAGTACTTC. The whole variable domain, filled in from reference TRBV9 and TRBJ2-5, reads DSGVTQTPKHLITATGQRVTLRCSPRSGDLSVYWYQQSLDQGLQFLIQYYNGEERAKGNILERFSAQQFPDLHSELNLSSLELGDSALYFCASSVAVLEDRETQYFGPGTRLLVL.

This sequence joins TRBV27 and TRBJ2-7; 7 bases match TRBD2. The germline gives CDR1 MNHEY, CDR2 SMNVEV (reference sequence). The CDR3 totals 15 residues. J gave up 7 bases and V 0 bases, and 9 bases lay outside the gene matches. The CDR3 region is CASSLSVGGLTEQYF. CDR3 DNA: TGTGCCAGCAGTTTATCGGTCGGGGGGTTGACTGAGCAGTACTTC.

This clone was detected only once. The rearrangement joins TRBV28 to TRBJ2-3; possible D gene TRBD1, 5 bases. V was pared by 2 bases and J by 3 bases, with 15 bases between. CDR1 and CDR2 from the germline V gene are MDHEN and SYDVKM. The CDR3 runs 16 residues. CDR3: CASSLGAGPLTDTQYF. DNA for the CDR3: TGTGCCAGCAGTTTAGGCGCAGGGCCCTTGACAGATACGCAGTATTTT.

V usage is TRBV28 and J usage is TRBJ1-5, with TRBD1 identical over 7 bases. The CDR3 sequence is 15 residues long. The germline gives CDR1 MDHEN, CDR2 SYDVKM. The J segment lost 4 bases and the V segment lost 3 bases, leaving 6 bases of the junction unmatched. The CDR3 nucleotides are TGTGCCAGCAGTTTCAGGTCAGGGGGTAATCAGCCCCAGCATTTT. Translation gives CASSFRSGGNQPQHF.

The chain carries TRBV29-1 and TRBJ2-1, with a possible D match to TRBD1 (6 bases). Germline CDR1 SQVTM, CDR2 ANQGSEA. This CDR3 is 16 amino acids long. V dropped 5 bases and J dropped 2 bases, with 19 bases sitting between them. The CDR3 protein is CSVCRDIGGAYNEQFF. In DNA form, the CDR3 reads TGCAGCGTTTGCCGAGATATAGGGGGAGCCTACAATGAGCAGTTCTTC.

The chain links TRBV18 to TRBJ2-3, with D uncertain. The CDR3 runs to 13 residues. CDR1 and CDR2 (germline): KGHSH, LQKENI. The ends were cut back, 3 bases at V and 0 bases at J, with 4 bases in the middle. This CDR3 is CASSPSSTDTQYF. CDR3 DNA: TGTGCCAGCTCACCTTCTAGCACAGATACGCAGTATTTT.

The V and J genes are TRBV30 and TRBJ2-5, with D possibly being TRBD2 (5 bases). Germline CDR1 and CDR2: GTSNPN and SVGIG (reference sequence). The CDR3 consists of 14 residues. V shed 8 bases and J shed 5 bases, with 21 bases lying between them. The chain's CDR3 is CARSSDPAGETQYF. The CDR3 DNA reads as TGTGCCCGATCGTCAGACCCGGCGGGTGAGACCCAGTACTTC.

CDR3 protein: CASSPHSWDRVEQPQHF. The DNA for the CDR3 is TGTGCCAGTAGTCCTCATAGTTGGGACAGGGTAGAGCAGCCCCAGCATTTT. This rearrangement joins TRBV19 to TRBJ1-5; 9 bases are a match to TRBD1. V lost 5 bases, J lost 7 bases, and 15 bases stayed unmatched. The CDR3 is 17 amino acids. Germline CDR1 LNHDA, CDR2 SQIVND (reference sequence).

V usage is TRBV5-8 and J usage is TRBJ2-7; 7 bases match TRBD2. The V gene end was trimmed by 0 bases and the J gene end by 3 bases; junction bases not matched to a gene: 21. The germline V gene has CDR1 SGHTS and CDR2 YDEGEE. The CDR3 has 20 amino acids. The CDR3 DNA is TGTGCCAGCAGCTTGGCGGGCAGGAGAGGTGGTAGCGGGTTACTCTACGAGCAGTACTTC. This gives the protein CASSLAGRRGGSGLLYEQYF.

The rearrangement uses TRBV6-5 and TRBJ2-1; 12 nucleotides line up with TRBD1. V shed 5 bases and J 11 bases; nucleotides not matched to a gene: 7. Germline CDR1 is MNHEY and CDR2 is SVGAGI. The CDR3 has 14 amino acids. The chain's CDR3 is CASSPGQGANKQFF. CDR3 DNA sequence: TGTGCCAGCAGTCCGGGACAGGGGGCGAATAAGCAGTTCTTC.

J is TRBJ1-2 and V is TRBV7-3, with D tentatively TRBD1 (6 bases). Germline V gene lookup returns CDR1 SGHTA and CDR2 FQGTGA. The V end lost 5 bases, the J end lost 6 bases, and 16 bases lay between the germline ends. The CDR3 is 14 amino acids. CDR3 DNA sequence: TGTGCCAGCAGCCCCGGACAGACGGGGCATGGCTACACCTTC. It specifies CASSPGQTGHGYTF.

CDR3 nucleotide sequence: TGTGCCTGGAGCCTTGGACAGGGGGCATCGTGGGGTGAAAAACTGTTTTTT. Translated, it gives CAWSLGQGASWGEKLFF. The chain uses TRBV30 and TRBJ1-4; 11 bases fit TRBD1. V lost 3 bases to trimming and J lost 7 bases; unmatched junction nucleotides: 13. Germline loops: CDR1 GTSNPN, CDR2 SVGIG (reference sequence). The length of the CDR3 is 17 residues.

The chain recombines TRBV28 with TRBJ2-2; the match to TRBD2 covers 10 bases. The CDR3 sequence is 15 residues long. V lost 5 bases to trimming and J lost 4 bases; unmatched junction nucleotides: 4. Germline V CDR1 and CDR2: MDHEN, SYDVKM. The CDR3 region has the DNA TGTGCCAGCAGTCAAGCGGGAGGGCTCACCGGGGAGCTGTTTTTT. This translates into CASSQAGGLTGELFF. The entire variable domain, with the rest obtained from reference TRBV28 and TRBJ2-2, is as follows: DVKVTQSSRYLVKRTGEKVFLECVQDMDHENMFWYRQDPGLGLRLIYFSYDVKMKEKGDIPEGYSVSREKKERFSLILESASTNQTSMYLCASSQAGGLTGELFFGEGSRLTVL.

The rearrangement joins TRBV15 to TRBJ2-5; tentative D call: TRBD1 (6 bases). The germline gives CDR1 LNHNV, CDR2 YYDKDF (reference sequence). The CDR3 consists of 14 residues. Trimming took off 2 bases at V and 3 bases at J, with 10 bases between the two ends. The CDR3, as DNA: TGTGCCACCAGCAGACGAAGGGGGAAAGAGACCCAGTACTTC. As protein: CATSRRRGKETQYF.

The V gene is TRBV19, the J gene TRBJ1-2; tentatively, D is TRBD1 (5 bases). CDR1 is LNHDA and CDR2 is SQIVND in the germline V gene (reference sequence). Between the trimmed V and J ends, which lost 3 bases and 8 bases, there was a span of 16 bases. This CDR3 region has 14 residues. CDR3 in DNA: TGTGCCAGTAGTATGCTTGGGCAGGGTCGGGGCTACACCTTC. Its protein product is CASSMLGQGRGYTF.

This sequence joins TRBV6-4 and TRBJ2-1; TRBD2 agrees at 9 bases. V was pared by 4 bases and J by 4 bases, with 11 bases of the junction left unmatched. Per germline, CDR1 MRHNA and CDR2 SNTAGT. The CDR3 runs 17 residues. CDR3 sequence reads: CASSGGLAGVGYNEQFF. CDR3 bases: TGTGCCAGCAGTGGGGGACTAGCTGGAGTGGGATACAATGAGCAGTTCTTC.

This clone was seen once. The chain recombines TRBV25-1 with TRBJ2-2; the D is unclear. Between the trimmed V and J ends, which lost 6 bases and 9 bases, there was a span of 17 bases. Germline lookup yields CDR1 MGHDK and CDR2 SYGVNS. This CDR3 comprises 14 residues. CDR3 coding DNA: TGTGCCAGCAGGGAGACGGGTAATATGCGGGAGCTGTTTTTT. It yields the protein CASRETGNMRELFF.

The chain has TRBV18 and TRBJ2-3; D remains unclear. The length of the CDR3 is 12 residues. V was trimmed by 3 bases and J by 5 bases, leaving 6 bases between them. CDR1 KGHSH and CDR2 LQKENI come from the germline V gene. CDR3 coding DNA: TGTGCCAGCTCACCCCCGGTAGATACGCAGTATTTT. Amino acid sequence: CASSPPVDTQYF.

The CDR3 bases are TGTGCCAGCAGCTGGGGGGACAGGTCGCTAAATGAGCAGTTCTTC. Encoded protein: CASSWGDRSLNEQFF. The chain employs TRBV5-6 and TRBJ2-1, with 8 bases identical to TRBD1. CDR1 and CDR2 from the germline V gene are SGHDT and YYEEEE. Trimming took 3 bases from V and 7 from J; bases not matched to a gene: 9. This CDR3 spans 15 amino acids.

The CDR3 sequence is CASSLLRGGSYEQYF. DNA for the CDR3: TGTGCCAGCAGCTTATTGCGGGGAGGGAGCTACGAGCAGTACTTC. J is TRBJ2-7 and V is TRBV7-9; 7 positions agree with TRBD2. V was pared by 2 bases and J by 3 bases, with 7 bases of the junction left unmatched. The CDR3 is made up of 15 amino acids. Per the germline V gene, CDR1 is SEHNR and CDR2 is FQNEAQ (reference sequence).

This chain joins TRBV19 and TRBJ2-1, with D possibly matching TRBD2 (6 bases). Germline V gene lookup returns CDR1 LNHDA and CDR2 SQIVND (reference sequence). The CDR3 loop spans 13 amino acids. V was shortened by 6 bases and J by 1 base, with 7 bases between the two germline ends. The CDR3 DNA is TGTGCCAGTAGGGGGGGTTCCTACAATGAGCAGTTCTTC. Residues: CASRGGSYNEQFF.

The V call is TRBV14, the J call TRBJ1-2, with D possibly being TRBD1 (6 bases). V lost 3 bases and J 5 bases, leaving 10 bases between the germline ends. This CDR3 contains 13 residues. Germline V gene sequence: CDR1 SGHDN, CDR2 FVKESK. The CDR3 coding sequence is TGTGCCAGCAGCCAGGGGGCCGTTTATGGCTACACCTTC. Residues: CASSQGAVYGYTF.

The rearrangement uses TRBV4-2 and TRBJ2-7; D unclear. Trimming removed 0 bases at V and 2 bases at J, with 5 bases between. The germline CDR1 and CDR2 sequences are LGHNA and YNFKEQ. This CDR3 contains 13 residues. The DNA of the CDR3 is TGTGCCAGCAGCCAAGATTCTCCCTACGAGCAGTACTTC. Residues: CASSQDSPYEQYF.

V usage is TRBV6-1 and J usage is TRBJ1-1; D perhaps matches TRBD1 (6 bases). This CDR3 has 14 residues. V was cut by 0 bases and J by 3 bases, with 8 bases left in between. CDR1 MNHNS and CDR2 SASEGT come from the germline V gene. CDR3 loop: CASSEAQGYTEAFF. The CDR3 DNA sequence: TGTGCCAGCAGTGAAGCGCAGGGGTACACTGAAGCTTTCTTT.

In its sample, this clone was seen once. The chain combines TRBV4-2 with TRBJ1-1, with no clear D. Germline V gene sequence: CDR1 LGHNA, CDR2 YNFKEQ. This CDR3 comprises 13 residues. V was clipped by 7 bases and J by 2 bases, with 11 bases between them. Here the CDR3 DNA reads TGTGCCAGCACACACACGATTAACACTGAAGCTTTCTTT. Translated: CASTHTINTEAFF.

This chain links TRBV6-1 with TRBJ2-7; 8 nucleotides line up with TRBD1. Germline trimming cut 2 bases from V and 2 bases from J; bases unmatched to any gene: 5. The germline V gene encodes CDR1 MNHNS and CDR2 SASEGT. The CDR3 runs to 15 residues. CDR3 in amino acids: CASSEYSTGAYEQYF. The CDR3 DNA follows: TGTGCCAGCAGTGAATATTCGACAGGGGCCTACGAGCAGTACTTC.